What follows are 3 T cell receptor beta chains derived from one specimen sequenced in a study of PD-1 blockade in classical Hodgkin lymphoma (dated by TCRdb to the early 2020s). Library creation used the immunoSEQ multiplex PCR assay. As stored in TCRdb, this immuneACCESS dataset retains in-frame rearrangements with V and J assigned. A fraction of the clones does not appear; measured against another copy, unresolved V genes explain less than half of the discrepancy, and the remainder lacks a known reason. Within this sample are tens of thousands of clones, with roughly nine tenths of them counted one time only. Jointly, the top ten make up 3.5% to 4% of the sample. The time point tag for this specimen amounts to: newly diagnosed, previously untreated cHL patient sample. The sample taken for sequencing was peripheral blood mononuclear cells (PBMCs). Receptors originate from a human donor with classical Hodgkin lymphoma.

For the CDR3, the DNA is TGTGCCAGCTCACCCCCGACAGGGAAGCAGTTCTTC. This gives the protein CASSPPTGKQFF. This chain joins TRBV18 and TRBJ2-1; 7 bases agree with TRBD1. This CDR3 spans 12 amino acids. Germline lookup yields CDR1 KGHSH and CDR2 LQKENI. Germline trimming cut 3 bases from V and 11 bases from J; bases unmatched to any gene: 4.

The rearrangement links TRBV30 to TRBJ1-1, with 7 bases fitting TRBD1. CDR3 size: 16 residues. Germline loops: CDR1 GTSNPN, CDR2 SVGIG (reference sequence). V trimming: 0 bases; J trimming: 0 bases; junction bases outside the gene matches: 7. CDR3 loop: CAWSVECQGVNTEAFF. The CDR3, as DNA: TGTGCCTGGAGTGTAGAGTGCCAGGGGGTGAACACTGAAGCTTTCTTT.

The chain has TRBV10-1 and TRBJ1-4; D not certain. The germline V gene has CDR1 WNHNN and CDR2 SYGVQD (reference sequence). The V and J ends lost 9 bases and 8 bases respectively, with 13 bases between them. This CDR3 spans 12 amino acids. As DNA, the CDR3 is TGCGCCAGAAGACGGCGGGCGGAAAAACTGTTTTTT. It specifies CARRRRAEKLFF.